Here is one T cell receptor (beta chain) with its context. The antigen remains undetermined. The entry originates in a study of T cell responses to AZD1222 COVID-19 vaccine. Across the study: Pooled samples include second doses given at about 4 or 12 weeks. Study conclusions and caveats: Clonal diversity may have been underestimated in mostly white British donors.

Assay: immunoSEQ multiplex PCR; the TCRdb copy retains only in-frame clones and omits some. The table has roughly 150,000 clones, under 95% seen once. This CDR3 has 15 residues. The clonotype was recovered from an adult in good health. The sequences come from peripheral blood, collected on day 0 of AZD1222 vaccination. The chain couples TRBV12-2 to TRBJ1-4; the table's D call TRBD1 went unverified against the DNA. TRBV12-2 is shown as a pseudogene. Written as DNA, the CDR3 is TGTGCAAGTCGCTCCGCGGACAGCTACAATGAAAAACTGTTTTTT. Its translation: CASRSADSYNEKLFF.